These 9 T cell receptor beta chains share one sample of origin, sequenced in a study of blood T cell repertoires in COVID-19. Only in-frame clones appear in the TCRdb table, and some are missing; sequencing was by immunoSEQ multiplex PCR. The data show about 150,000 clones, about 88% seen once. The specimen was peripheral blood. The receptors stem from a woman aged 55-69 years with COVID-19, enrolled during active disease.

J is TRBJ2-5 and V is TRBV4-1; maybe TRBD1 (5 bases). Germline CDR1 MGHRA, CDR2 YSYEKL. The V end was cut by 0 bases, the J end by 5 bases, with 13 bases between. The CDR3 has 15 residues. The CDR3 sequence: CASSQDPRVEETQYF. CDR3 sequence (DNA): TGCGCCAGCAGCCAAGACCCCAGGGTAGAGGAGACCCAGTACTTC.

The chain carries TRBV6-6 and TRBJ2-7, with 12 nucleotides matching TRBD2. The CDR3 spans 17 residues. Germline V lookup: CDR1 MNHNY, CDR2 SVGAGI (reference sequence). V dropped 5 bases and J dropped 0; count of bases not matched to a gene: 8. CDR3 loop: CASSQTSGRISSYEQYF. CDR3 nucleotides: TGTGCCAGCAGTCAAACTAGCGGGAGGATTAGCTCCTACGAGCAGTACTTC.

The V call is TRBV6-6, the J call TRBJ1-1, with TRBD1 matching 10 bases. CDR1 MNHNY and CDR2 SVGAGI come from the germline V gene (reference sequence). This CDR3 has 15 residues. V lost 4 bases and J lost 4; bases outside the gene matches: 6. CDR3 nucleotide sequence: TGTGCCAGCAGTTCTCGAGGACAGGGGGGCACTGAAGCTTTCTTT. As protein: CASSSRGQGGTEAFF.

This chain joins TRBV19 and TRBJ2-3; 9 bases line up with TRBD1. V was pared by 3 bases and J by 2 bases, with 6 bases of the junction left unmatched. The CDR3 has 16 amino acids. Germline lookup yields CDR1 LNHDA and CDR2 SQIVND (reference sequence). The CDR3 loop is CASSMRRDRATDTQYF. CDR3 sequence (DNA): TGTGCCAGTAGTATGCGGCGGGACAGGGCCACAGATACGCAGTATTTT.

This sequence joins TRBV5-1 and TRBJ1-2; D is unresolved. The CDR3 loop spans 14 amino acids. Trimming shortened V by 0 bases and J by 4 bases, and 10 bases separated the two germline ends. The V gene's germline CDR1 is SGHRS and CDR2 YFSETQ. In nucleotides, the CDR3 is TGCGCCAGCAGCTTGGACGAGAGCCCCTATGGCTACACCTTC. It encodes CASSLDESPYGYTF.

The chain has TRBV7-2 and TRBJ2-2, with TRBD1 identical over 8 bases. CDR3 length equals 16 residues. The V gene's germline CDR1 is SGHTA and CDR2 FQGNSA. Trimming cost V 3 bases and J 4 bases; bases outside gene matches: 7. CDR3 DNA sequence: TGTGCCAGCAGCTTCGGGGGACAGGCCACCACCGGGGAGCTGTTTTTT. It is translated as CASSFGGQATTGELFF.

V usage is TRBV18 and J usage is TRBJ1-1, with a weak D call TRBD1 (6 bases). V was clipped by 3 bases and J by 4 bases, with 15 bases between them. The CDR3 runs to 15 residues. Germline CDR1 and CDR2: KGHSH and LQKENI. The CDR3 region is CASSPQGTWGTEAFF. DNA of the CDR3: TGTGCCAGCTCACCTCAGGGGACGTGGGGCACTGAAGCTTTCTTT. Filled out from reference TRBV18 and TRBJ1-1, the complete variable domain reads NAGVMQNPRHLVRRRGQEARLRCSPMKGHSHVYWYRQLPEEGLKFMVYLQKENIIDESGMPKERFSAEFPKEGPSILRIQQVVRGDSAAYFCASSPQGTWGTEAFFGQGTRLTVV.

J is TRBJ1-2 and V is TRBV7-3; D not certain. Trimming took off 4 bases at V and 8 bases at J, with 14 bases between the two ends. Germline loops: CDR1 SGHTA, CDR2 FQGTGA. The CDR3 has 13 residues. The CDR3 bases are TGTGCCAGCAGCTCCGGCTTCGGAGACGGCTACACCTTC. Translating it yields CASSSGFGDGYTF.

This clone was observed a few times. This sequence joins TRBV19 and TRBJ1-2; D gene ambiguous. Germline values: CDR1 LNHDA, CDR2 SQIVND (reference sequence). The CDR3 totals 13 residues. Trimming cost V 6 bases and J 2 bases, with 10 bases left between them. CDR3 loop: CASSPAGNYGYTF. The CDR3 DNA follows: TGTGCCAGTAGCCCAGCCGGGAACTATGGCTACACCTTC.